These 19 T cell receptor beta chains originate from one sample sequenced in a study of multiple sclerosis patients with progressive multifocal leukoencephalopathy. Time point described: before natalizumab initiation. The method was immunoSEQ multiplex PCR; TCRdb's version includes in-frame clones alone and lacks a portion of them. The table records some 30,000 clones, 70% to 90% of them present only once. Specimen: PBMCs. The receptors derive from a human donor with multiple sclerosis.

The CDR3 here is CASREGVENTEAFF. For the CDR3, the DNA is TGTGCCAGCAGGGAGGGAGTAGAGAACACTGAAGCTTTCTTT. The chain recombines TRBV5-4 with TRBJ1-1; D is ambiguous. Trimming removed 5 bases from V and 1 base from J, with 12 bases in between. The length of the CDR3 is 14 residues. Per the germline V gene, CDR1 is SGHNT and CDR2 is YYREEE (reference sequence).

The chain recombines TRBV7-6 with TRBJ2-1; 12 bases are a match to TRBD2. V lost 4 bases to trimming and J lost 0 bases; unmatched junction nucleotides: 4. Germline V gene sequence: CDR1 SGHVS, CDR2 FNYEAQ. This CDR3 has 17 residues. In DNA, the CDR3 is TGTGCCAGCAGCTCGGGACTAGCGGGCACCTCCTACAATGAGCAGTTCTTC. Translating it yields CASSSGLAGTSYNEQFF.

The chain joins TRBV2 to TRBJ1-5, with D perhaps matching TRBD1 (6 bases). The CDR3 has 13 amino acids. CDR1 and CDR2 (germline): SNHLY, FYNNEI. The germline V and J ends were trimmed by 4 bases and 10 bases, with 14 bases remaining between them. CDR3 sequence reads: CASSAGAISPQHF. CDR3 nucleotide sequence: TGTGCCAGCAGTGCAGGGGCAATCAGCCCCCAGCATTTT.

The chain carries TRBV4-3 and TRBJ2-5, with D perhaps TRBD1 (5 bases). This CDR3 is 16 amino acids long. V shed 1 base and J shed 4 bases, with 16 bases lying between them. Germline V CDR1 and CDR2: LGHNA, YSLEER. The CDR3 DNA sequence: TGCGCCAGCAGCCAAGTGAAAGGGGTTCACGTAGAGACCCAGTACTTC. Translated: CASSQVKGVHVETQYF.

The chain couples TRBV7-2 to TRBJ2-7, with D perhaps TRBD2 (7 bases). The CDR3 totals 16 residues. Trimming stripped 5 bases from V and 0 bases from J, with 17 bases between. Looked up from germline, CDR1 is SGHTA and CDR2 is FQGNSA. The CDR3 protein is CASSRRGGGSSYEQYF. The DNA of the CDR3 is TGTGCCAGCAGCCGGAGGGGAGGGGGAAGCTCCTACGAGCAGTACTTC.

The chain combines TRBV7-8 with TRBJ1-2; the D gene is possibly TRBD1 (6 bases). The CDR3 is made up of 17 amino acids. In germline, CDR1 is SGHVS, CDR2 FQNEAQ. Trimming pared 1 base from V and 1 base from J, leaving 16 bases between. The CDR3 sequence: CASSLGRGGGRNYGYTF. The DNA for the CDR3 is TGTGCCAGCAGCTTAGGGAGGGGCGGGGGGCGTAACTATGGCTACACCTTC.

The chain couples TRBV4-3 to TRBJ2-7; 8 bases agree with TRBD1. Trimming took 1 base from V and 4 from J; bases not matched to a gene: 3. Per germline, CDR1 LGHNA and CDR2 YSLEER. This CDR3 has 14 amino acids. The CDR3 DNA reads TGCGCCAGCAGCCAAGGGACAGGGCTTTACGAGCAGTACTTC. Translated: CASSQGTGLYEQYF.

CDR3 sequence: CASRGTNYGYTF. CDR3 DNA: TGTGCCAGCAGGGGGACAAACTATGGCTACACCTTC. The genes are TRBV6-5 and TRBJ1-2; D might be TRBD1 (6 bases). CDR1 is MNHEY and CDR2 is SVGAGI in the germline V gene. The CDR3 totals 12 residues. Trimming pared 6 bases from V and 2 bases from J, leaving 7 bases between.

The genes are TRBV28 and TRBJ2-1, with unresolved D. The CDR3 totals 15 residues. The ends were cut back, 4 bases at V and 7 bases at J, with 17 bases in the middle. The germline V gene has CDR1 MDHEN and CDR2 SYDVKM. The CDR3 bases are TGTGCCAGCAGTTCCTACCGGAGTTGGCCGAATGAGCAGTTCTTC. Amino acid sequence: CASSSYRSWPNEQFF.

The J gene is TRBJ2-7, the V gene TRBV5-4; D might be TRBD1 (7 bases). The CDR3 loop spans 15 amino acids. CDR1 is SGHNT, CDR2 YYREEE, per germline (reference sequence). V shed 3 bases and J shed 5 bases, with 18 bases lying between them. For the CDR3, the DNA is TGTGCCAGCAGCTCCCGACAGGGAGGCTGGGACGAGCAGTACTTC. Amino acid sequence: CASSSRQGGWDEQYF.

The chain couples TRBV19 to TRBJ2-1; perhaps D is TRBD1 or TRBD2 (5 bases each). CDR1 is LNHDA, CDR2 SQIVND, per germline (reference sequence). The CDR3 has 14 amino acids. V was trimmed by 3 bases and J by 9 bases, leaving 15 bases between them. For the CDR3, the DNA is TGTGCCAGTAGTATTCGGGCCGGGACGACTGAGCAGTTCTTC. The encoded protein is CASSIRAGTTEQFF.

The chain recombines TRBV19 with TRBJ1-1; 9 positions match TRBD1. J gave up 7 bases and V 1 base, and 1 base lay outside the gene matches. The CDR3 spans 13 residues. Germline V lookup: CDR1 LNHDA, CDR2 SQIVND (reference sequence). CDR3 protein: CASSIGTGDEAFF. The CDR3, as DNA: TGTGCCAGTAGTATAGGGACAGGGGATGAAGCTTTCTTT.

The chain carries TRBV5-1 and TRBJ2-1; TRBD2 aligns across 15 bases. The CDR3 runs 18 residues. Unmatched junction bases numbered 11, after V lost 2 bases and J lost 8 bases. The germline V gene has CDR1 SGHRS and CDR2 YFSETQ. DNA for the CDR3: TGCGCCAGCAGCTTCCCCCGGACTAGCGGGGGGGCCCGGGATGAGCAGTTCTTC. This gives the protein CASSFPRTSGGARDEQFF.

The rearrangement joins TRBV7-6 to TRBJ2-5, with 7 bases aligning to TRBD1. J was trimmed by 4 bases and V by 5 bases; bases with no gene match: 10. There are 15 residues in the CDR3. Germline V gene sequence: CDR1 SGHVS, CDR2 FNYEAQ. CDR3 sequence reads: CASSHRDRDLETQYF. In DNA form, the CDR3 reads TGTGCCAGCAGCCACCGGGACAGAGATTTAGAGACCCAGTACTTC.

This clone was picked up a small number of times. The chain joins TRBV4-2 to TRBJ1-1; D possibly corresponds to TRBD1 (5 bases). The CDR3 sequence is 14 residues long. V was pared by 0 bases and J by 2 bases, with 7 bases between. CDR1 is LGHNA and CDR2 is YNFKEQ in the germline V gene. The CDR3 bases are TGTGCCAGCAGCCAAGAAAGGGGAAACACTGAAGCTTTCTTT. It specifies CASSQERGNTEAFF.

J is TRBJ2-7 and V is TRBV11-3; D unclear. The germline V gene encodes CDR1 SGHNT and CDR2 YENEEA. This CDR3 is built from 15 residues. Between the trimmed V and J ends, which lost 7 bases and 3 bases, there was a span of 19 bases. CDR3 amino acids: CASNPNDRPSYEQYF. The CDR3 DNA sequence: TGTGCCAGCAATCCCAACGATCGACCCAGCTACGAGCAGTACTTC.

The rearrangement uses TRBV5-4 and TRBJ2-2, with 8 positions matching TRBD2. Per the germline V gene, CDR1 is SGHNT and CDR2 is YYREEE (reference sequence). This CDR3 has 16 residues. V lost 3 bases and J lost 3; bases outside the gene matches: 7. CDR3 bases: TGTGCCAGCAGCTCTAAGAGTAGCGGGGACACCGGGGAGCTGTTTTTT. This translates into CASSSKSSGDTGELFF.

CDR3 loop: CASSAVQGRGTEAFF. In DNA form, the CDR3 reads TGTGCCAGCAGCGCCGTACAGGGGCGAGGGACTGAAGCTTTCTTT. The V gene is TRBV11-2, the J gene TRBJ1-1, with 7 nucleotides matching TRBD1. This CDR3 has 15 amino acids. V shed 5 bases and J 5 bases; nucleotides not matched to a gene: 11. Germline CDR1 and CDR2: SGHAT and FQNNGV. Full variable domain (missing parts from reference TRBV11-2 and TRBJ1-1): EAGVAQSPRYKIIEKRQSVAFWCNPISGHATLYWYQQILGQGPKLLIQFQNNGVVDDSQLPKDRFSAERLKGVDSTLKIQPAKLEDSAVYLCASSAVQGRGTEAFFGQGTRLTVV.

The CDR3 DNA follows: TGCGCCAGCAGCCAAGGTGGGACAGGGTATTCACCCCTCCACTTT. Amino acids: CASSQGGTGYSPLHF. This rearrangement joins TRBV4-1 to TRBJ1-6, with 9 bases aligning to TRBD1. This CDR3 is 15 amino acids long. Germline V gene sequence: CDR1 MGHRA, CDR2 YSYEKL. J gave up 8 bases and V 1 base, and 3 bases lay outside the gene matches.